Listed below are T cell receptor beta chains from one sample, sequenced in a study of cytomegalovirus exposure and HLA in healthy donors. Sequencing used immunoSEQ multiplex PCR; TCRdb keeps in-frame clones, though not all of them. The sample shows over 250,000 clones, about nine tenths of them seen only once. The sequencing input was PBMCs. Source of these receptors: a man aged 35-49 years in good health and CMV-seropositive. Each CDR3 is given without its conserved first and last residue. A D gene is named only where the DNA matches it firmly. Some rows have no size entry. The others give once, few or many, or a class for an expanded clone.

-	-	TRBV29-1	TRBJ1-3	SVEYYRDGSGNTIY
-	-	TRBV7-6	TRBJ2-5	ASSLGLGAQETQY
-	-	TRBV6-5	TRBJ1-1	ASRRGMNTEAF
TRBD1	-	TRBV10-3	TRBJ1-1	AISEFTGDTEAF
TRBD1	-	TRBV7-3	TRBJ1-1	ASSSGGWGNTEAF
TRBD2	-	TRBV9	TRBJ2-7	ASSVRGLADYEQY
-	once	TRBV9	TRBJ2-1	ASSVALTEQF
-	-	TRBV18	TRBJ2-7	ASSEQAQAYEQY
-	-	TRBV7-2	TRBJ2-5	ASSRDAGLEETQY
TRBD1	-	TRBV13	TRBJ1-1	ASSQFLTGVNTEAF
-	once	TRBV5-1	TRBJ2-3	ASHYQRGTDTQY
TRBD1	-	TRBV9	TRBJ1-2	ASSVGTGDGYT
-	few	TRBV7-3	TRBJ2-7	ASSLSPGQGTEQY
-	-	TRBV4-2	TRBJ2-1	ASSQGGGVSYNEQF
TRBD2	once	TRBV19	TRBJ2-4	ASSISTPGGTKNIQY
-	-	TRBV28	TRBJ2-1	ATEGVTNNEQF
TRBD1	-	TRBV9	TRBJ2-1	ASSPMQGAYSYNEQF
-	-	TRBV9	TRBJ2-5	ASSVFGRDQETQY
-	-	TRBV28	TRBJ1-5	ASRMRQNINQPQH
-	-	TRBV27	TRBJ2-1	ASSLPGGYNEQF
TRBD2	-	TRBV5-4	TRBJ2-5	ASRGMSGSRETQY
-	-	TRBV9	TRBJ2-1	ASSGKTGKQYNEQF
TRBD1	-	TRBV4-1	TRBJ2-7	ASSQMGAGQGYEQY
-	-	TRBV4-2	TRBJ2-7	ASSQAQASSYEQY
-	-	TRBV28	TRBJ1-1	ASSLRRGRRNTEAF
TRBD1	-	TRBV7-2	TRBJ1-5	ASSRTGIDQPQH
-	-	TRBV5-1	TRBJ1-5	ASSPTGISPQH
TRBD1	-	TRBV5-1	TRBJ2-7	ASRGPGQGHEQY
TRBD1	-	TRBV6-6	TRBJ2-7	ASSYLGTGSYEQY
-	-	TRBV4-3	TRBJ2-7	ASSQGTSRSYEQY
TRBD2	-	TRBV4-1	TRBJ2-3	ASSSSGSSSTDTQY
-	-	TRBV10-3	TRBJ1-1	AISESTTNTEAF
-	-	TRBV11-2	TRBJ2-7	ASSFRNYEQY
TRBD1	-	TRBV7-3	TRBJ1-3	ASSREGTGGGNTIY
-	once	TRBV19	TRBJ1-4	ASSPRGGGGEKLF
-	-	TRBV4-1	TRBJ1-5	ASSQTGGRERIQRNQPQH
-	once	TRBV19	TRBJ2-5	ASSIQGSETQY
-	-	TRBV9	TRBJ2-5	ASSVLDNQETQY